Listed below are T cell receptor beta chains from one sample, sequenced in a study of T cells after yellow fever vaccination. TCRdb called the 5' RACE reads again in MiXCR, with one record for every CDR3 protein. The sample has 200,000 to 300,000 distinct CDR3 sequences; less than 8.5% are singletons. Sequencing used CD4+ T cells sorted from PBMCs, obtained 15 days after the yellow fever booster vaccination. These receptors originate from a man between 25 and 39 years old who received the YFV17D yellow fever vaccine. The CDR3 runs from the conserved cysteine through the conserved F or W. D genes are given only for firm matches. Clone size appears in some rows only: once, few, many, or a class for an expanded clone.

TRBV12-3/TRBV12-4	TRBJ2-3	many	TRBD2	CASRSPLAGGPDTQYF	TGTGCCAGCAGATCCCCACTAGCGGGAGGCCCAGATACGCAGTATTTT
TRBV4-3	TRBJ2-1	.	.	CASWQRTRLYNEQFF	TGCGCCAGCTGGCAGCGGACGCGCCTCTACAATGAGCAGTTCTTC
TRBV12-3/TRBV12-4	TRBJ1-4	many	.	CASSLGRGEKLFF	TGTGCCAGCAGTTTAGGGCGGGGCGAAAAACTGTTTTTT
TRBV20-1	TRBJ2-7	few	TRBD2	CSALKRGGYEQYF	TGCAGTGCCCTTAAGCGGGGGGGATACGAGCAGTACTTC
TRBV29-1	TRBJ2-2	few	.	CSVQTPGGELFF	TGCAGCGTTCAGACCCCAGGGGGGGAGCTGTTTTTT
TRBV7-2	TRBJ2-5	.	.	CASSLGWRRETQYF	TGTGCCAGCAGCTTAGGCTGGCGGAGGGAGACCCAGTACTTC
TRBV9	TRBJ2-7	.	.	CASSVEGRGPYEQYF	TGTGCCAGCAGCGTAGAAGGAAGGGGCCCCTACGAGCAGTACTTC
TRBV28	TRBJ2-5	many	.	CASSSRAPETQYF	TGTGCCAGCAGTAGCCGGGCCCCGGAGACCCAGTACTTC
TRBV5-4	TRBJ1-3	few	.	CASSLQGSSGNTIYF	TGTGCCAGCAGCTTGCAGGGGTCCTCTGGAAACACCATATATTTT
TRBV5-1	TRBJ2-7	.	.	CASSETGRAYEQYF	TGCGCCAGCAGCGAAACCGGACGGGCCTACGAGCAGTACTTC
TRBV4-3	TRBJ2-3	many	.	CASSQLPGPSTDTQYF	TGCGCCAGCAGCCAACTTCCGGGACCGAGCACAGATACGCAGTATTTT
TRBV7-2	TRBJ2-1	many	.	CASSLSLPSPNEQFF	TGTGCCAGCAGCCTCAGCCTCCCTAGCCCCAATGAGCAGTTCTTC
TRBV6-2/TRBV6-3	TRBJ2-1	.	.	CASSYSSSGPGKEQFF	TGTGCCAGCAGTTACTCGTCCAGCGGACCTGGGAAGGAGCAGTTCTTC
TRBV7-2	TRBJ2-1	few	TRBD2	CASSLRSAGTRVDEQFF	TGTGCCAGCAGCCTCAGGTCTGCCGGGACTAGGGTCGATGAGCAGTTCTTC
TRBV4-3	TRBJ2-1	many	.	CASSQDPHEQFF	TGCGCCAGCAGCCAAGATCCCCATGAGCAGTTCTTC
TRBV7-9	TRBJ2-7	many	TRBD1	CASRSGTGTYEQYF	TGTGCCAGCAGGTCCGGGACAGGCACCTACGAGCAGTACTTC
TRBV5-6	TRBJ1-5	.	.	CASSADGYQPQHF	TGTGCCAGCAGCGCCGACGGCTATCAGCCCCAGCATTTT
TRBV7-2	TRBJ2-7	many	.	CASSLRGLQEQYF	TGTGCCAGCAGCTTAAGGGGGTTGCAAGAGCAGTACTTC
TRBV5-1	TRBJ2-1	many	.	CASRPVPGYNEQFF	TGCGCCAGCAGACCCGTCCCCGGGTACAATGAGCAGTTCTTC
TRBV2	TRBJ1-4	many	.	CASSAWGAGEKLFF	TGTGCCAGCAGTGCGTGGGGGGCTGGAGAAAAACTGTTTTTT
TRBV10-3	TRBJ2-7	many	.	CAISERQTYEQYF	TGTGCCATCAGCGAACGACAGACCTACGAGCAGTACTTC
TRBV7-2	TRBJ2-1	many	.	CASSPPPPHEQFF	TGTGCCAGCAGCCCACCACCCCCCCATGAGCAGTTCTTC
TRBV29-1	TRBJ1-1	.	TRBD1	CSVEETGGIGTEAFF	TGCAGCGTTGAAGAGACAGGGGGCATCGGCACTGAAGCTTTCTTT
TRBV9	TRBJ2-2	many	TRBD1	CASSVGGTVNTGELFF	TGTGCCAGCAGCGTAGGAGGGACAGTTAACACCGGGGAGCTGTTTTTT
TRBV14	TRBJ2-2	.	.	CASSPFRATGELFF	TGTGCCAGCAGCCCCTTCAGGGCCACCGGGGAGCTGTTTTTT
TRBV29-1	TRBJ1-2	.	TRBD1	CSVVGTAASYGYTF	TGCAGCGTTGTGGGGACAGCAGCTTCATATGGCTACACCTTC
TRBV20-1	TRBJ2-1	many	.	CSARVPQGYNEQFF	TGCAGTGCTAGAGTTCCCCAAGGGTACAATGAGCAGTTCTTC
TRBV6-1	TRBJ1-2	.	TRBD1	CASSGQGARNYGYTF	TGTGCCAGCAGTGGACAGGGGGCGCGGAACTATGGCTACACCTTC
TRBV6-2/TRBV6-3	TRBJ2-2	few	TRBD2	CASSSSGRWRPGELFF	TGTGCCAGCAGTTCTAGCGGGAGGTGGCGTCCCGGGGAGCTGTTTTTT
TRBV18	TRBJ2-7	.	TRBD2	CASSLRGPSGSLLQYF	TGTGCCAGCTCACTTCGGGGTCCTAGCGGCAGCTTACTGCAGTACTTC
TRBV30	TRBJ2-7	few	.	CAWTVAGGMDEQYF	TGTGCCTGGACGGTAGCAGGGGGGATGGACGAGCAGTACTTC
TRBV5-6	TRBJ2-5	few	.	CASSLDGPPGTQYF	TGTGCCAGCAGCTTGGATGGACCTCCCGGGACCCAGTACTTC
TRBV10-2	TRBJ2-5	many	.	CATKPLAGSYGTAQETQYF	TGCGCCACCAAGCCCTTGGCAGGGAGTTATGGGACCGCCCAAGAGACCCAGTACTTC
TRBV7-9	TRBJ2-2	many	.	CASSSYRAENSPFF	TGTGCCAGCAGCAGTTACAGGGCTGAGAATTCTCCGTTTTTT
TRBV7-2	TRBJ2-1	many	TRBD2	CASKVVGGSQFF	TGTGCCAGCAAAGTGGTGGGGGGGTCCCAGTTCTTC
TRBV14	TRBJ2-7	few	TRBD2	CASAAIAGTYEQYF	TGTGCCAGCGCCGCAATAGCGGGTACCTACGAGCAGTACTTC
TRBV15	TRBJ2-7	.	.	CATSSYQGIKGYEQYF	TGTGCCACCAGCAGTTATCAGGGGATTAAAGGCTACGAGCAGTACTTC
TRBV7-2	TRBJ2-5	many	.	CASSPPSRETQYF	TGTGCCAGCAGCCCCCCGAGCCGGGAGACCCAGTACTTC
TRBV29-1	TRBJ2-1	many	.	CSVGRRMGQNEQFF	TGCAGCGTTGGAAGGAGAATGGGGCAAAATGAGCAGTTCTTC
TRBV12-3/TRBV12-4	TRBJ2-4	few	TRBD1	CATPSAWDRVKPEAKNIQYF	TGTGCCACTCCAAGCGCCTGGGACAGGGTAAAGCCGGAAGCCAAAAACATTCAGTACTTC
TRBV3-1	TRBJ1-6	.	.	CASSQGHDSSPLHF	TGTGCCAGCAGCCAAGGCCACGACAGTTCACCCCTCCACTTT
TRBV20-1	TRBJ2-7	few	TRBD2	CSARHTSGKYEQYF	TGCAGTGCTAGACATACTAGCGGGAAGTACGAGCAGTACTTC
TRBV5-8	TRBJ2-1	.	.	CASSSVGTRGREQFF	TGTGCCAGCAGCTCGGTTGGGACAAGGGGGAGAGAGCAGTTCTTC
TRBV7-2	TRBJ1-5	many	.	CASSLAGTGSGNSNQPQHF	TGTGCCAGCAGCTTAGCAGGGACGGGGAGTGGAAATAGCAATCAGCCCCAGCATTTT
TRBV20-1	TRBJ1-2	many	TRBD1	CSAKPGQGNYGYTF	TGCAGTGCTAAACCGGGACAGGGAAACTATGGCTACACCTTC
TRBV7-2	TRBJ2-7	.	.	CASSDRVRGPYEQYF	TGTGCCAGCAGCGACCGCGTGAGGGGTCCCTACGAGCAGTACTTC
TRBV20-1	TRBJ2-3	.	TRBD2	CSARVREGTQYF	TGCAGTGCTAGAGTGAGGGAGGGTACGCAGTATTTT
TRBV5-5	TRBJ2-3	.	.	CASSLSATTTDTQYF	TGTGCCAGCAGCTTGTCCGCGACTACTACAGATACGCAGTATTTT
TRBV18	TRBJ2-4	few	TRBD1	CASSPGQGNIQYF	TGTGCCAGCTCACCCGGACAGGGGAACATTCAGTACTTC
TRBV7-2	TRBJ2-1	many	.	CASSSQYNEQFF	TGTGCCAGCAGCTCCCAGTACAATGAGCAGTTCTTC
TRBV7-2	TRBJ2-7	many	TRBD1	CASSPDRGPYEQYF	TGTGCCAGCAGCCCGGACAGGGGGCCCTACGAGCAGTACTTC
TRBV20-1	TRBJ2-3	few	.	CSAGKYTQYF	TGCAGTGCTGGCAAGTATACGCAGTATTTT
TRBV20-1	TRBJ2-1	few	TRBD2	CSASRGDGYSYNEQFF	TGCAGTGCTAGCCGGGGGGACGGATACTCCTACAATGAGCAGTTCTTC
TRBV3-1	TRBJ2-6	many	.	CASSQRTTGANVLTF	TGTGCCAGCAGCCAGCGAACCACTGGGGCCAACGTCCTGACTTTC
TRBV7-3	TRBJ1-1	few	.	CASSGGRNTEAFF	TGTGCCAGCAGCGGCGGCCGGAACACTGAAGCTTTCTTT
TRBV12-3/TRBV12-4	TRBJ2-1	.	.	CASSLSVSGREQFF	TGTGCCAGCAGTTTGTCAGTATCCGGTCGGGAGCAGTTCTTC
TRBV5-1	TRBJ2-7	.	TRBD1	CASRRTGDGSYEQYF	TGCGCCAGCAGGCGGACAGGGGATGGGTCCTACGAGCAGTACTTC
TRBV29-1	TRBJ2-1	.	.	CSVKASVRYNEQFF	TGCAGCGTCAAGGCTAGCGTCAGGTACAATGAGCAGTTCTTC
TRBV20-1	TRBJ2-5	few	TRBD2	CSARGWTSGARETQYF	TGCAGTGCTAGAGGGTGGACTAGCGGGGCCCGGGAGACCCAGTACTTC